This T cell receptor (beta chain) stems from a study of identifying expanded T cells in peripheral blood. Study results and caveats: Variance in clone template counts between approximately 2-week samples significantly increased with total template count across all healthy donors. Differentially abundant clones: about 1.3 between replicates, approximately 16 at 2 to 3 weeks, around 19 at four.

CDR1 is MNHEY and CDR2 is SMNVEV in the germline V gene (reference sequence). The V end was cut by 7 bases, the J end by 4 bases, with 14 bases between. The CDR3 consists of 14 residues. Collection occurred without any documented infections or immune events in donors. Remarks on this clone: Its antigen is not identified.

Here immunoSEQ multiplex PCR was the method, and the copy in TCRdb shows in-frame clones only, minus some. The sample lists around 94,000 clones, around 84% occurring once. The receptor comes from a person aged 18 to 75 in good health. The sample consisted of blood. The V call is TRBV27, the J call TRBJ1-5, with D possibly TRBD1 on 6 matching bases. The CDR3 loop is CASTLGGPNQPQHF. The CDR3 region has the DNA TGTGCCAGCACCTTAGGGGGGCCAAATCAGCCCCAGCATTTT.